The 19 T cell receptor beta chains presented below share a single source sample, sequenced in a study of T cells in Graves' hyperthyroidism and ophthalmopathy. Researchers amplified the TCR beta CDR3 regions from RNA transcripts. HTBI primers were used for first-round RT-PCR of the TCR CDR3. One entry per CDR3 protein results from TCRdb running MiXCR on the multiplex PCR reads. The repertoire has 700,000 or so distinct CDR3 sequences, roughly 15% of them found once; the top ten carry about 8.4%. Sequences were obtained from blood. The receptor set was obtained from a man aged 18 to 35 with Graves' hyperthyroidism.

The sample holds a few counts of this clonotype. A much bigger clone sits one base away, suggesting this may be a read error. The chain employs TRBV7-9 and TRBJ1-5; unclear D gene. The CDR3 is made up of 12 amino acids. In germline, CDR1 is SEHNR, CDR2 FQNEAQ (reference sequence). Trimming stripped 4 bases from V and 3 bases from J, with 4 bases between. CDR3 amino acids: CASSSANQPQHF. As DNA, the CDR3 is TGTGCCAGCAGCTCCGCCAATCAGCCCCAGCATTTT.

The J gene is TRBJ2-2, the V gene TRBV7-9, with TRBD1 matching 10 bases. Germline CDR1 and CDR2: SEHNR and FQNEAQ (reference sequence). V was pared by 5 bases and J by 6 bases, with 9 bases of the junction left unmatched. The CDR3 contains 16 residues. CDR3 sequence: CASSTPGQGHAGELFF. DNA of the CDR3: TGTGCCAGCAGCACGCCGGGACAGGGGCACGCCGGGGAGCTGTTTTTT. The full variable domain, in which reference TRBV7-9 and TRBJ2-2 provide the parts outside the CDR3, is DTGVSQNPRHKITKRGQNVTFRCDPISEHNRLYWYRQTLGQGPEFLTYFQNEAQLEKSRLLSDRFSAERPKGSFSTLEIQRTEQGDSAMYLCASSTPGQGHAGELFFGEGSRLTVL.

This clonotype was observed many times. The gene calls are TRBV5-6 and TRBJ1-1; D gene uncertain. Germline V CDR1 and CDR2: SGHDT, YYEEEE. The CDR3 contains 17 residues. Trimming stripped 3 bases from V and 0 bases from J, with 18 bases between. The CDR3 is CASSSVLGWDLNTEAFF. The CDR3 nucleotides read TGTGCCAGCAGCTCGGTACTCGGTTGGGATCTGAACACTGAAGCTTTCTTT.

This clonotype was observed many times. The J gene is TRBJ2-1, the V gene TRBV3-1, with 16 bases lining up with TRBD2. The CDR3 contains 18 residues. Germline values: CDR1 LGHDT, CDR2 YNNKEL (reference sequence). The V gene end was trimmed by 10 bases and the J gene end by 2 bases; junction bases not matched to a gene: 11. The DNA of the CDR3 is TGTGCCAACACCGCCGGGACTAGCGGGGGGGCCCCCTACAATGAGCAGTTCTTC. Its translation: CANTAGTSGGAPYNEQFF.

This clonotype was picked up many times. V gene TRBV27 combines with J gene TRBJ2-3, with 10 positions matching TRBD2. V lost 5 bases, J lost 4 bases, and 12 bases stayed unmatched. The CDR3 consists of 17 residues. Germline V gene sequence: CDR1 MNHEY, CDR2 SMNVEV (reference sequence). The CDR3 loop reads CASSPGRGSGRADTQYF. CDR3 DNA: TGTGCCAGCAGTCCGGGGCGAGGAAGCGGGAGGGCAGATACGCAGTATTTT.

This clonotype occurred a few times. The chain has TRBV12-3 or TRBV12-4 and TRBJ2-2; D gene unclear. V was shortened by 4 bases and J by 7 bases, with 10 bases between the two germline ends. This CDR3 contains 13 residues. CDR3 nucleotide sequence: TGTGCCAGCAGTTCCGTCGGCATCGGGGAGCTGTTTTTT. Protein sequence: CASSSVGIGELFF.

The chain links TRBV29-1 to TRBJ2-2, with D maybe TRBD1 (5 bases). CDR3 length equals 15 residues. Trimming removed 0 bases at V and 2 bases at J, with 10 bases between. Germline CDR1 is SQVTM and CDR2 is ANQGSEA. This CDR3 is CSVEDQGFNTGELFF. CDR3 DNA sequence: TGCAGCGTTGAAGATCAGGGATTCAACACCGGGGAGCTGTTTTTT.

This clonotype showed up many times. The V call is TRBV19, the J call TRBJ2-7, with TRBD1 matching 10 bases. J gave up 2 bases and V 9 bases, and 7 bases lay outside the gene matches. CDR3 length equals 14 residues. Germline V lookup: CDR1 LNHDA, CDR2 SQIVND (reference sequence). The CDR3 is CASSTGTGAYEQYF. The CDR3 DNA follows: TGTGCCAGCAGCACCGGGACAGGGGCCTACGAGCAGTACTTC.

This clonotype was counted ten times or more. The V call is TRBV7-3, the J call TRBJ2-2, with 12 positions matching TRBD2. CDR3 length: 18 amino acids. V was clipped by 3 bases and J by 8 bases; unmatched bases: 13. Germline CDR1 and CDR2: SGHTA and FQGTGA. The CDR3 protein is CASSLTPRLAGEGGELFF. CDR3 DNA: TGTGCCAGCAGCTTGACCCCTCGACTAGCGGGAGAGGGGGGGGAGCTGTTTTTT.

A few counts support this clonotype. The chain links TRBV27 to TRBJ2-5; D possibly corresponds to TRBD2 (5 bases). Germline V lookup: CDR1 MNHEY, CDR2 SMNVEV (reference sequence). The CDR3 sequence is 14 residues long. V lost 3 bases to trimming and J lost 2 bases, with 10 bases between them. CDR3 DNA: TGTGCCAGCAGTTTGAGTAGCGAGCAAGAGACCCAGTACTTC. Translated, it gives CASSLSSEQETQYF.

This clonotype was seen repeatedly, ten times or more. The rearrangement joins TRBV2 to TRBJ2-7; tentatively, D is TRBD2 (5 bases). V lost 7 bases and J 3 bases, leaving 13 bases between the germline ends. The germline V gene has CDR1 SNHLY and CDR2 FYNNEI. The CDR3 runs 13 residues. Here the CDR3 DNA reads TGTGCCAGCACCGGGGAGATAGTCTACGAGCAGTACTTC. Encoded protein: CASTGEIVYEQYF.

At least ten counts were recorded for this clonotype. The chain has TRBV18 and TRBJ2-3; TRBD2 aligns across 7 bases. V lost 0 bases to trimming and J lost 4 bases; unmatched junction nucleotides: 10. The CDR3 runs 17 residues. Germline V lookup: CDR1 KGHSH, CDR2 LQKENI. CDR3 nucleotides: TGTGCCAGCTCACCACCGGGTCCGGTAGCGGGTGCAGATACGCAGTATTTT. Translation: CASSPPGPVAGADTQYF.

This clonotype occurred many times. The chain combines TRBV7-2 with TRBJ2-5; D uncertain. Looked up from germline, CDR1 is SGHTA and CDR2 is FQGNSA. The length of the CDR3 is 14 residues. Trimming removed 2 bases from V and 2 bases from J, with 9 bases in between. The CDR3 coding sequence is TGTGCCAGCAGCTTATCCTGGGGACAAGAGACCCAGTACTTC. Amino acid sequence: CASSLSWGQETQYF.

A few counts support this clonotype. The chain carries TRBV24-1 and TRBJ1-2; D is unresolved. The germline V gene has CDR1 KGHDR and CDR2 SFDVKD. This CDR3 has 16 amino acids. Trimming left V 2 bases short and J 0 bases short, with 12 bases between. Here the CDR3 reads CATSDSDGKANYGYTF. CDR3 DNA sequence: TGTGCCACCAGTGATTCGGACGGCAAGGCTAACTATGGCTACACCTTC.

This clonotype was picked up a small number of times. The V and J genes are TRBV6-1 and TRBJ2-3; D gene ambiguous. The germline V and J ends were trimmed by 5 bases and 3 bases, with 18 bases remaining between them. This CDR3 comprises 16 residues. Germline V gene data show CDR1 as MNHNS and CDR2 as SASEGT. The CDR3 is CASSSLGRSRTDTQYF. CDR3 DNA sequence: TGTGCCAGCAGTTCCCTCGGCAGGAGTCGAACAGATACGCAGTATTTT.

The V and J genes are TRBV27 and TRBJ1-4, with a weak D call TRBD1 (5 bases). Germline assignment: CDR1 MNHEY and CDR2 SMNVEV (reference sequence). The CDR3 is 13 residues long. Trimming cost V 10 bases and J 8 bases, with 17 bases left between them. This CDR3 reads CATSGAPREKLFF. The CDR3, as DNA: TGTGCCACCTCCGGGGCGCCACGGGAAAAACTGTTTTTT.

This sequence joins TRBV24-1 and TRBJ2-2; TRBD1 aligns across 10 bases. The CDR3 loop spans 16 amino acids. After removal of 2 bases from V and 5 bases from J, the junction contained 4 bases not matched to a gene. Germline values: CDR1 KGHDR, CDR2 SFDVKD. Here the CDR3 reads CATSDSGQGWTGELFF. Here the CDR3 DNA reads TGTGCCACCAGTGATTCGGGACAGGGGTGGACCGGGGAGCTGTTTTTT.

This clonotype occurred a few times. The J gene is TRBJ1-3, the V gene TRBV18; maybe TRBD1 (6 bases). CDR3 size: 20 residues. The ends were cut back, 3 bases at V and 1 base at J, with 25 bases in the middle. Germline V gene lookup returns CDR1 KGHSH and CDR2 LQKENI. The CDR3 bases are TGTGCCAGCTCACCCACGGCCCGGGACACCTGGGAGTCTTCTGGAAACACCATATATTTT. This encodes CASSPTARDTWESSGNTIYF.

Many counts were recorded for this clonotype. The chain couples TRBV28 to TRBJ2-7; TRBD2 is a possible D gene (5 bases). Trimming left V 5 bases short and J 3 bases short, with 14 bases between. Germline-derived CDR1 and CDR2 are MDHEN and SYDVKM. The CDR3 is made up of 14 amino acids. The DNA of the CDR3 is TGTGCCAGCAGTCTACAGCGGCTTCTCTACGAGCAGTACTTC. It yields the protein CASSLQRLLYEQYF.